Sequencing of this TCR beta chain was carried out in a study of CD8 T cells in ankylosing spondylitis. CDR1 is SNHLY and CDR2 is FYNNEI in the germline V gene. The CDR3 totals 16 residues. With 0 bases removed from V and 0 bases from J, the gap between germline ends came to 11 bases. From the 5' RACE reads, TCRdb called clonotypes with MiXCR, one entry per CDR3 protein. This sample has about 240,000 distinct CDR3 sequences, with about 10% found just once. Sequencing was performed on blood, either unsorted or a sorted T cell fraction (not recorded which). J is TRBJ1-1 and V is TRBV2; no clear D. The source is a male donor with ankylosing spondylitis or in good health (not recorded which). The CDR3 reads CASSEAGSIMNTEAFF. CDR3 coding DNA: TGTGCCAGCAGTGAAGCCGGCAGTATAATGAACACTGAAGCTTTCTTT.